This is a list of T cell receptor beta chains from one sample in a study of control samples from healthy donors and cancer patients. The protocol was immunoSEQ multiplex PCR, while the TCRdb copy is restricted to in-frame clones and leaves out a portion. The sample lists 48,000 or so clones, about 94% occurring once. Sequenced input: PBMCs. These receptors originate from a woman aged 45-60 years with head and neck cancer. Both conserved end residues are trimmed from each CDR3.

J,V,CDR3
TRBJ2-3,TRBV27,ASSSAQSGTSTDTQY
TRBJ1-6,TRBV19,ASRGDRVYNSPLH
TRBJ1-2,TRBV11-2,ASSLQTGDYGYT
TRBJ1-5,TRBV24-1,ATSDSTGTGLNQPQH
TRBJ1-2,TRBV5-4,ASRIGGAKGYT
TRBJ2-2,TRBV12-3/TRBV12-4,ASTSIRTGELF
TRBJ2-3,TRBV7-2,ASSSADTQY
TRBJ2-7,TRBV4-1,ASSQTGLAGAYEQY
TRBJ1-5,TRBV6-5,ASSGDGNQPQH
TRBJ1-1,TRBV27,ASSFGATYTEAF
TRBJ1-5,TRBV28,ASSQRTGLDQPQH
TRBJ1-1,TRBV5-4,ASSPGGRTEAF
TRBJ1-1,TRBV10-3,AISEFGQGAPGYTEAF
TRBJ1-6,TRBV28,ASSVDWTNSPLH
TRBJ2-1,TRBV5-4,ASSLIGSRPTYNEQF
TRBJ2-7,TRBV30,AWSRTPGASYEQY
TRBJ2-5,TRBV5-1,ASSTNPGQETQY
TRBJ2-7,TRBV21-1,ASSTLRLRNYEQY
TRBJ2-5,TRBV7-2,ASSPIQAGAQETQY
TRBJ2-7,TRBV28,ASSLRGGEQY
TRBJ1-1,TRBV2,ASSTGGSEAF
TRBJ2-4,TRBV5-1,ASSSLARNLPVAKNIQY
TRBJ2-7,TRBV6-1,ASSEAVVSYEQY
TRBJ1-2,TRBV3-1/TRBV3-2,ASSQIMAGAGYT